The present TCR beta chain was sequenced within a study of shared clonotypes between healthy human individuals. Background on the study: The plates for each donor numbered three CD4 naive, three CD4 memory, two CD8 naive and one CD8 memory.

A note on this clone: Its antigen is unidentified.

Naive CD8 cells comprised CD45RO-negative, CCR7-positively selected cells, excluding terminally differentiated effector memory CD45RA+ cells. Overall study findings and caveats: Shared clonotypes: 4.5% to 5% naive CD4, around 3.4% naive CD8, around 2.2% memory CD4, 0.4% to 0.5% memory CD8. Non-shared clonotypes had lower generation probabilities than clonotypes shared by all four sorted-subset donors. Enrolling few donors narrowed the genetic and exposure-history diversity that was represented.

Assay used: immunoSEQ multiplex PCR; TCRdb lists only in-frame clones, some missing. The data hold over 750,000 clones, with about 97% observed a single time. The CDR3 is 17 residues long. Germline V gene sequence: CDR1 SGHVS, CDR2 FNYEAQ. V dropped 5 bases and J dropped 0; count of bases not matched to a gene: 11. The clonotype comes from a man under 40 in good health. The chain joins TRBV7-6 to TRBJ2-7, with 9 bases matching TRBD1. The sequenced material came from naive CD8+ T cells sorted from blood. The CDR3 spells CASSPQGATQPSYEQYF. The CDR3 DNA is TGTGCCAGCAGCCCACAGGGGGCCACGCAACCCTCCTACGAGCAGTACTTC.